The sequence of this T cell receptor (beta chain) was determined in a study of Graves' ophthalmopathy and Graves' hyperthyroidism. Points from the study as a whole: From stable hyperthyroidism, ophthalmopathy was separated by a 13-signature model with 87.88% sensitivity and roughly 81% specificity. Most thyroid-expanded clonotypes exceeding 0.001 frequency were also found in blood.

Trimming stripped 6 bases from V and 7 bases from J, with 15 bases between. Germline lookup yields CDR1 MNHNS and CDR2 SASEGT. The CDR3 has 13 residues. RNA transcripts provided the template for amplifying TCR beta CDR3 regions. RT-PCR with HTBI primers came first, then second-round multiplex PCR. TCRdb reprocessed the multiplex PCR reads with MiXCR, giving one entry per CDR3 protein. The sample includes almost 400,000 distinct CDR3 sequences, around 20% of them seen just once. In its sample, this clonotype was seen once. Its antigen is not identified. The sample consisted of peripheral blood. The chain uses TRBV6-1 and TRBJ2-5; tentative D call: TRBD1 (6 bases). This TCR derives from a woman in her late teens or twenties with Graves' ophthalmopathy. The CDR3 DNA reads as TGTGCCAGCAGCCGGGACACCCGCTGGACCCAGTACTTC. It is translated as CASSRDTRWTQYF.